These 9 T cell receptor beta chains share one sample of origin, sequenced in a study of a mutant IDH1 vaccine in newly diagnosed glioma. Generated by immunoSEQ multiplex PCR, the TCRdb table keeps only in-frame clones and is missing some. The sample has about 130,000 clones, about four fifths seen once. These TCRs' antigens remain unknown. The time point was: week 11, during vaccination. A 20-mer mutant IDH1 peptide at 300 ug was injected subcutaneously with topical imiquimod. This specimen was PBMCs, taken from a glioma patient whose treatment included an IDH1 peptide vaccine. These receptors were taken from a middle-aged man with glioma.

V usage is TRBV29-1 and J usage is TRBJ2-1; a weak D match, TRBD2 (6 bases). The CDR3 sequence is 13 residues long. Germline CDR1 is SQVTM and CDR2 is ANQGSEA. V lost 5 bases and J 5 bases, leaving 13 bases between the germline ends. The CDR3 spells CSVQASANNEQFF. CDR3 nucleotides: TGCAGCGTTCAGGCTAGCGCTAACAATGAGCAGTTCTTC.

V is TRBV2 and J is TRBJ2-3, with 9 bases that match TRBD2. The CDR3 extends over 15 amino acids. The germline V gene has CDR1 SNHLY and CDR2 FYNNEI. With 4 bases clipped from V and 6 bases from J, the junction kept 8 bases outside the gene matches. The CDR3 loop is CASSGLRGGSDTQYF. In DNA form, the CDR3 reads TGTGCCAGCAGTGGCTTGCGGGGGGGCTCGGATACGCAGTATTTT. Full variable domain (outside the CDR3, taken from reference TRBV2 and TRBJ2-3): EPEVTQTPSHQVTQMGQEVILRCVPISNHLYFYWYRQILGQKVEFLVSFYNNEISEKSEIFDDQFSVERPDGSNFTLKIRSTKLEDSAMYFCASSGLRGGSDTQYFGPGTRLTVL.

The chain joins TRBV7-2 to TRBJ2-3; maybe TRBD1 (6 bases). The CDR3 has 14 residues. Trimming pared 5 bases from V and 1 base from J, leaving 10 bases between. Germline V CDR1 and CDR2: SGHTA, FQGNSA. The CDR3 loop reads CASSQRQGTDTQYF. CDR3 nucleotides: TGTGCCAGCAGCCAGAGACAGGGCACAGATACGCAGTATTTT.

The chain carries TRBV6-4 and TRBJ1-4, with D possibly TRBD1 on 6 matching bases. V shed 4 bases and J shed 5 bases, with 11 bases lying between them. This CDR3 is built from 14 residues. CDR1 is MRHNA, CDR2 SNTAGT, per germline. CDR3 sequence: CASSAGAPNEKLFF. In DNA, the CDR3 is TGTGCCAGCAGTGCAGGGGCACCGAATGAAAAACTGTTTTTT.

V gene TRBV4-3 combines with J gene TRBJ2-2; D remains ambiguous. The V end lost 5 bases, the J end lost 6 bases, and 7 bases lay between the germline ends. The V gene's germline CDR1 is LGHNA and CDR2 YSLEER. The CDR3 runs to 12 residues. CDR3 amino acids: CASSKSPGELFF. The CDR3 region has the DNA TGCGCCAGCAGCAAATCCCCCGGGGAGCTGTTTTTT.

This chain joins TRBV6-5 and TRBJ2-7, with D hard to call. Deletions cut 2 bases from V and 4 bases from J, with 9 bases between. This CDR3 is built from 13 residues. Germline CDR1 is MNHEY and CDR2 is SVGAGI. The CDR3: CASSYTLGYEQYF. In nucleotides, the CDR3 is TGTGCCAGCAGTTACACCCTCGGGTACGAGCAGTACTTC.

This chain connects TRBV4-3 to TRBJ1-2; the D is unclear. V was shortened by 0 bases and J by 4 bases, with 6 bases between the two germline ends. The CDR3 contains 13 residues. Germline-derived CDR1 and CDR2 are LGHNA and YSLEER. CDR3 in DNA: TGCGCCAGCAGCCAAGATTCTGGCTATGGCTACACCTTC. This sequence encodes CASSQDSGYGYTF.

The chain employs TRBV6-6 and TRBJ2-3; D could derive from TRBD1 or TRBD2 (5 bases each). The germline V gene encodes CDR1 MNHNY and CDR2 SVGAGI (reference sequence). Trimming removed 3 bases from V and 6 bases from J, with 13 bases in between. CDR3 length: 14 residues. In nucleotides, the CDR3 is TGTGCCAGCAGTTATGGGGGAATTGGTGATACGCAGTATTTT. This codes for CASSYGGIGDTQYF.

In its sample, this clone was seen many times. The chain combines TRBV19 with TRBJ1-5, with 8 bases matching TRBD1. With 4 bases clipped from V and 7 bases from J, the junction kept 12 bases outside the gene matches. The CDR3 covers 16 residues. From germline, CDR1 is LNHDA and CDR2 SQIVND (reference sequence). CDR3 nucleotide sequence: TGTGCCAGTAGTAGGGACCCAGGGGGCGCAGGACAGCCCCAGCATTTT. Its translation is CASSRDPGGAGQPQHF. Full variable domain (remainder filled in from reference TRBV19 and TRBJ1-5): DGGITQSPKYLFRKEGQNVTLSCEQNLNHDAMYWYRQDPGQGLRLIYYSQIVNDFQKGDIAEGYSVSREKKESFPLTVTSAQKNPTAFYLCASSRDPGGAGQPQHFGDGTRLSIL.